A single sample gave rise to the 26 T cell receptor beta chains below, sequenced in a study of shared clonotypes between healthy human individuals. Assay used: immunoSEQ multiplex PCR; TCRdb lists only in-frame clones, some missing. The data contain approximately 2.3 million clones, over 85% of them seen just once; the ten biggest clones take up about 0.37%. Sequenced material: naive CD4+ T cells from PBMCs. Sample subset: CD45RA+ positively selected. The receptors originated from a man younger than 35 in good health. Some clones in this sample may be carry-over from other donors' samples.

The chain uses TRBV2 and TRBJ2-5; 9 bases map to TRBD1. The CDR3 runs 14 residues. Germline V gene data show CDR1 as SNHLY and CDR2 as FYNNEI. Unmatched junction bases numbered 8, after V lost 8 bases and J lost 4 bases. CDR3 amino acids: CASGRDREVETQYF. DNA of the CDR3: TGTGCCAGCGGACGGGACAGGGAGGTAGAGACCCAGTACTTC.

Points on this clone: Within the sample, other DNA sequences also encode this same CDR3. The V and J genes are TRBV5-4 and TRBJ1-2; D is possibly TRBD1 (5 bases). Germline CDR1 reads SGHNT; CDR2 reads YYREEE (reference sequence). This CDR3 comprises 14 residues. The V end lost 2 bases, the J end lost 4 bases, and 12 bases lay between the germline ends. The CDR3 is CASSLAGGGYGYTF. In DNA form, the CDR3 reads TGTGCCAGCAGCTTAGCGGGTGGGGGCTATGGCTACACCTTC. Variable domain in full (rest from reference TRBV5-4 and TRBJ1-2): ETGVTQSPTHLIKTRGQQVTLRCSSQSGHNTVSWYQQALGQGPQFIFQYYREEENGRGNFPPRFSGLQFPNYSSELNVNALELDDSALYLCASSLAGGGYGYTFGSGTRLTVV.

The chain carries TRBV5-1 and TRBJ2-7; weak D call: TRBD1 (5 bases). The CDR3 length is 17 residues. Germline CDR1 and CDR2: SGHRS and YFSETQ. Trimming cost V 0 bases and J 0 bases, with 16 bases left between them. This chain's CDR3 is CASSLGGSFPASYEQYF. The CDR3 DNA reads TGCGCCAGCAGCTTGGGGGGCAGCTTTCCGGCCTCCTACGAGCAGTACTTC.

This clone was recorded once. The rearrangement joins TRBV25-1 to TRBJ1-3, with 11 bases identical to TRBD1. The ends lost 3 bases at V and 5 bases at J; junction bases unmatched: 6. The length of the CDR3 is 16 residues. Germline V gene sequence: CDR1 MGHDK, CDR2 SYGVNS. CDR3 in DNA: TGTGCCAGCAGTGACTACGGGACAGGGGGTCGAAACACCATATATTTT. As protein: CASSDYGTGGRNTIYF.

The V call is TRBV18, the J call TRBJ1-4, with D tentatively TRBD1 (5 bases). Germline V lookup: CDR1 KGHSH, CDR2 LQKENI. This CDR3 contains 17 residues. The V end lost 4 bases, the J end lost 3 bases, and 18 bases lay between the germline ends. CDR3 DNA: TGTGCCAGCTCACTCCAACAAACGACAGCCGCTAATGAAAAACTGTTTTTT. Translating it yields CASSLQQTTAANEKLFF.

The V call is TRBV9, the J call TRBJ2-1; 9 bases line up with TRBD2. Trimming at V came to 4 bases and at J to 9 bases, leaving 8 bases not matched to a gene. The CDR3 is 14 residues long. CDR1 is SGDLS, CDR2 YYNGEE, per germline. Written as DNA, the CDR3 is TGTGCCAGCAGCCCCCGAGCGGGAGGAGGTGAGCAGTTCTTC. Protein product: CASSPRAGGGEQFF.

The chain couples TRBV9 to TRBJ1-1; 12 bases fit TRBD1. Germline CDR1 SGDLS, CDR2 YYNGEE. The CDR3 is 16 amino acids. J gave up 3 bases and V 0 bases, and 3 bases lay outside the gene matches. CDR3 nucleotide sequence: TGTGCCAGCAGCGTAGCTTGGGACAGGGGGCACACTGAAGCTTTCTTT. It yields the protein CASSVAWDRGHTEAFF.

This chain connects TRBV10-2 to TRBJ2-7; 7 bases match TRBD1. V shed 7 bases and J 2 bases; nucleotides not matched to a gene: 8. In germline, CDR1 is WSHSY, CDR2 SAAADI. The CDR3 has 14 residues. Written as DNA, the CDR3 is TGCGCCAGCACTCTGACAGGGCGCGCCTACGAGCAGTACTTC. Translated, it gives CASTLTGRAYEQYF.

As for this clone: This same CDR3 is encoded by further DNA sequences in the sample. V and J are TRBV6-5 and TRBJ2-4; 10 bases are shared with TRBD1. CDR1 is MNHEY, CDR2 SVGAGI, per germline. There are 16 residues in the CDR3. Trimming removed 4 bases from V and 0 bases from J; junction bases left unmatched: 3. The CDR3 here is CASSWDRGLAKNIQYF. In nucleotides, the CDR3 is TGTGCCAGCAGTTGGGACAGGGGACTAGCCAAAAACATTCAGTACTTC.

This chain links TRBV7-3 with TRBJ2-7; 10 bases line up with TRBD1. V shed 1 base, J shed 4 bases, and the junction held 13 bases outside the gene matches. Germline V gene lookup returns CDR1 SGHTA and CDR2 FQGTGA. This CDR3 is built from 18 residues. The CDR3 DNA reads TGTGCCAGCAGCTTAAGAGCCTCTTCCGGGACAGGGGTTTACGAGCAGTACTTC. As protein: CASSLRASSGTGVYEQYF.

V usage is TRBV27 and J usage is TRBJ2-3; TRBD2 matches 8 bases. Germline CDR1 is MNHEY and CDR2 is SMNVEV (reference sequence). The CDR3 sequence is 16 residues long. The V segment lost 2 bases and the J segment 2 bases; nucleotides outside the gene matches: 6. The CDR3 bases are TGTGCCAGCAGTTTACGGACTAGCTTTTCCACAGATACGCAGTATTTT. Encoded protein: CASSLRTSFSTDTQYF.

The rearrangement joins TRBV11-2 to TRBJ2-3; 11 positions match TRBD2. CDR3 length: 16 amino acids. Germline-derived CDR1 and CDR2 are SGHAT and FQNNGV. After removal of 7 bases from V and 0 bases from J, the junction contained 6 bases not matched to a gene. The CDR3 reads CASTPGLAASTDTQYF. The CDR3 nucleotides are TGTGCCAGCACGCCGGGACTAGCGGCAAGCACAGATACGCAGTATTTT.

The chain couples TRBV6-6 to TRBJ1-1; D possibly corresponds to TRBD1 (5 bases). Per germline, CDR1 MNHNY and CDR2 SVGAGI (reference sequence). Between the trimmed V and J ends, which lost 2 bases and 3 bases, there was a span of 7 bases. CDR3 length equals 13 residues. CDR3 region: CASSYRGDTEAFF. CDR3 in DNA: TGTGCCAGCAGTTACCGGGGGGACACTGAAGCTTTCTTT.

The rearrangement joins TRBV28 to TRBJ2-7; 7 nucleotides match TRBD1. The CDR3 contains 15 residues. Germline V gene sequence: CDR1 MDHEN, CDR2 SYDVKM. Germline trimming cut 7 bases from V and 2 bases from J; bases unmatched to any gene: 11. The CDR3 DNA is TGTGCCAGCACTCTACAACAGGGGTGGCCCTACGAGCAGTACTTC. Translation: CASTLQQGWPYEQYF.

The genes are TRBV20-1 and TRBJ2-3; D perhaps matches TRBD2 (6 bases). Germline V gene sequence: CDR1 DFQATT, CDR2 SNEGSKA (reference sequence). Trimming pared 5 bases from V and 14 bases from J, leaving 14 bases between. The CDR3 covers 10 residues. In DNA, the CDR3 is TGCAGTGCTGGTTGGAGGGAAGGGTATTTT. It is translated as CSAGWREGYF.

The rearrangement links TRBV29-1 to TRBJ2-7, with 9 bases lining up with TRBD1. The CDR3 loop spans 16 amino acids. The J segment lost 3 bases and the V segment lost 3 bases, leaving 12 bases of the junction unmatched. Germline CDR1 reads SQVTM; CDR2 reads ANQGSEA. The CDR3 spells CSVETAGDRANYEQYF. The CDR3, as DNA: TGCAGCGTTGAGACCGCCGGGGACAGGGCGAACTACGAGCAGTACTTC.

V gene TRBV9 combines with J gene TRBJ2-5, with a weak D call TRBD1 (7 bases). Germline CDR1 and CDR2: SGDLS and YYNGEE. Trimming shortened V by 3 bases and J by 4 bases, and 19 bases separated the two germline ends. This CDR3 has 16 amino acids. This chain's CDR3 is CASSEGQGGGIETQYF. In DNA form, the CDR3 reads TGTGCCAGCAGCGAGGGCCAGGGGGGCGGCATAGAGACCCAGTACTTC. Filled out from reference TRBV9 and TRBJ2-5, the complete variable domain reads DSGVTQTPKHLITATGQRVTLRCSPRSGDLSVYWYQQSLDQGLQFLIQYYNGEERAKGNILERFSAQQFPDLHSELNLSSLELGDSALYFCASSEGQGGGIETQYFGPGTRLLVL.

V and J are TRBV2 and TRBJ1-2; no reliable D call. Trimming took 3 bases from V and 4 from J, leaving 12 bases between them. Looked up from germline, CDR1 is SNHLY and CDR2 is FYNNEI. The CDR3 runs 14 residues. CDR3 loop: CASSDRLELYGYTF. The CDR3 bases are TGTGCCAGCAGTGACCGGCTAGAACTCTATGGCTACACCTTC.

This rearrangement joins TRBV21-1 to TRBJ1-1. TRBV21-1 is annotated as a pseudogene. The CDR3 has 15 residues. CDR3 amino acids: CASSKLSGDDTEAFF. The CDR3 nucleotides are TGTGCCAGCAGCAAATTATCCGGGGATGACACTGAAGCTTTCTTT.

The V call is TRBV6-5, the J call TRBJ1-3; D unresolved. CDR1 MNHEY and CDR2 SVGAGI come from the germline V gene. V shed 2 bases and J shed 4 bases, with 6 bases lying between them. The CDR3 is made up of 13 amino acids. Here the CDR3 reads CASSYEQGNTIYF. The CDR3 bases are TGTGCCAGCAGTTACGAGCAGGGAAACACCATATATTTT.

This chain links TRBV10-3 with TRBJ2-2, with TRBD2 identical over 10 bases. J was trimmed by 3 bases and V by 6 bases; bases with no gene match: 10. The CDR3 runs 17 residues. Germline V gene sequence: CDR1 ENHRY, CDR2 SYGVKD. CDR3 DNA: TGTGCCATCAGCCCCAGCGGGAGGGAATCATACACCGGGGAGCTGTTTTTT. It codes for CAISPSGRESYTGELFF.

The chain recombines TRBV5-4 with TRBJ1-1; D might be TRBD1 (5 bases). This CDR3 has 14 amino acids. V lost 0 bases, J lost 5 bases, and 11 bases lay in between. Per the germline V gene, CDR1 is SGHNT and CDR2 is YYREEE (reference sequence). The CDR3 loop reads CASSLALGGTEAFF. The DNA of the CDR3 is TGTGCCAGCAGCTTGGCCTTGGGGGGGACTGAAGCTTTCTTT. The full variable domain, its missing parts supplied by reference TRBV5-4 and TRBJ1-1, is ETGVTQSPTHLIKTRGQQVTLRCSSQSGHNTVSWYQQALGQGPQFIFQYYREEENGRGNFPPRFSGLQFPNYSSELNVNALELDDSALYLCASSLALGGTEAFFGQGTRLTVV.

Written as DNA, the CDR3 is TGTGCCAGCAGCGTAGGGACCCGGGGCAGAACCTATGGCTACACCTTC. Translating it yields CASSVGTRGRTYGYTF. The V call is TRBV9, the J call TRBJ1-2; the D gene is possibly TRBD1 (5 bases). V was trimmed by 0 bases and J by 4 bases, leaving 16 bases between them. Germline CDR1 is SGDLS and CDR2 is YYNGEE. The CDR3 loop spans 16 amino acids.

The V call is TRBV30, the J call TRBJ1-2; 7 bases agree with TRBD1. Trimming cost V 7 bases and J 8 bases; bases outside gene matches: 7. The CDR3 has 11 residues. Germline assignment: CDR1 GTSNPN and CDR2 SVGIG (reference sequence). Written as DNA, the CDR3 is TGTGCCTTGAACAGGGGAGGAGGCTACACCTTC. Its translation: CALNRGGGYTF.

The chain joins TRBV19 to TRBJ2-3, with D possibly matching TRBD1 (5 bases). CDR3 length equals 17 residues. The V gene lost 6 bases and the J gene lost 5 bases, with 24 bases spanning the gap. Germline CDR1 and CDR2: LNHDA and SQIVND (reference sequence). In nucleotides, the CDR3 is TGTGCCAGTAGCCCTTCATATTGGGGCGGAGAGAAAGATACGCAGTATTTT. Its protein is CASSPSYWGGEKDTQYF.

CDR3 region: CASSLGIEVWYNEQFF. The CDR3 nucleotides read TGCGCCAGCAGCTTGGGTATCGAGGTATGGTACAATGAGCAGTTCTTC. The chain carries TRBV5-1 and TRBJ2-1; no clear D. The germline gives CDR1 SGHRS, CDR2 YFSETQ. V lost 0 bases and J lost 4, with 14 bases in between. The CDR3 totals 16 residues.